The 20 T cell receptor beta chains in this list originate from one sample, sequenced in a study of human T cells and chemical hapten exposure. Described time point: patch test 1, 2 weeks after DPC sensitization. Treatment of the sample: therapeutic diphenylcyclopropenone sensitization with weekly scalp DPC. TCRdb reprocessed the RACE reads with MiXCR, giving one entry per CDR3 protein. The sample carries some 110,000 distinct CDR3 sequences, 9% to 14% recorded once. This sample comprised whole blood, obtained in connection with sensitization to the hapten diphenylcyclopropenone (DPC). The receptors were gathered from a woman aged 45-60 years with alopecia areata. Some clones in this sample may be carry-over from other donors' samples.

The chain employs TRBV7-6 and TRBJ2-5, with 7 bases lining up with TRBD1. V dropped 1 base and J dropped 4; count of bases not matched to a gene: 6. The V gene's germline CDR1 is SGHVS and CDR2 FNYEAQ. The length of the CDR3 is 15 residues. CDR3 residues: CASSLEGDRIETQYF. Written as DNA, the CDR3 is TGTGCCAGCAGCTTAGAGGGGGACAGAATAGAGACCCAGTACTTC.

This clonotype showed up just once. The chain joins TRBV28 to TRBJ2-7; the match to TRBD1 covers 7 bases. V lost 2 bases to trimming and J lost 2 bases; unmatched junction nucleotides: 6. Germline values: CDR1 MDHEN, CDR2 SYDVKM. The CDR3 has 15 residues. CDR3 residues: CASSLPPGTAYEQYF. The CDR3 nucleotides read TGTGCCAGCAGTTTACCGCCCGGGACAGCCTACGAGCAGTACTTC.

This clonotype was seen more than once but under ten times. The gene calls are TRBV7-2 and TRBJ2-2, with no clear D. CDR1 and CDR2 (germline): SGHTA, FQGNSA. V was shortened by 1 base and J by 2 bases, with 14 bases between the two germline ends. The CDR3 totals 17 residues. The DNA of the CDR3 is TGTGCCAGCAGCTTAGGGCCCGCGAGCCTCAACACCGGGGAGCTGTTTTTT. It specifies CASSLGPASLNTGELFF. Full variable domain (rest looked up from reference TRBV7-2 and TRBJ2-2): GAGVSQSPSNKVTEKGKDVELRCDPISGHTALYWYRQSLGQGLEFLIYFQGNSAPDKSGLPSDRFSAERTGGSVSTLTIQRTQQEDSAVYLCASSLGPASLNTGELFFGEGSRLTVL.

This chain connects TRBV7-9 to TRBJ1-6; 7 bases are a match to TRBD1. The CDR3 extends over 13 amino acids. Germline V gene lookup returns CDR1 SEHNR and CDR2 FQNEAQ (reference sequence). J gave up 12 bases and V 5 bases, and 7 bases lay outside the gene matches. The CDR3 sequence is CASSIQGEGPLHF. CDR3 coding DNA: TGTGCCAGCAGCATTCAGGGGGAAGGACCCCTCCACTTT.

This clonotype was seen many times. The V gene is TRBV12-3 or TRBV12-4, the J gene TRBJ2-1; D possibly corresponds to TRBD2 (5 bases). The CDR3 extends over 16 amino acids. Trimming removed 6 bases from V and 2 bases from J, with 17 bases in between. The CDR3 coding sequence is TGTGCCAGCAGCCCCCTCGGGCGGGCGGCCTACAATGAGCAGTTCTTC. Encoded protein: CASSPLGRAAYNEQFF.

This clonotype was recorded at least ten times. This chain links TRBV7-9 with TRBJ1-4, with a weak D call TRBD1 (6 bases). The germline V gene has CDR1 SEHNR and CDR2 FQNEAQ (reference sequence). The V end was cut by 3 bases, the J end by 5 bases, with 10 bases between. The CDR3 is 14 residues long. CDR3 sequence (DNA): TGTGCCAGCAGCTTTGGCAGGGGAAATGAAAAACTGTTTTTT. Protein sequence: CASSFGRGNEKLFF.

In this sample, this clonotype turned up many times. The V and J genes are TRBV12-3 or TRBV12-4 and TRBJ2-1, with TRBD1 matching 9 bases. The CDR3 length is 15 residues. V gave up 5 bases and J gave up 3 bases; unmatched junction bases: 5. The CDR3 reads CASSRQGVSYNEQFF. The CDR3 nucleotides read TGTGCCAGCAGTCGACAGGGGGTGAGCTACAATGAGCAGTTCTTC.

Many counts were recorded for this clonotype. The V gene is TRBV7-9, the J gene TRBJ2-1, with TRBD2 identical over 9 bases. CDR3 length: 14 residues. Germline V gene lookup returns CDR1 SEHNR and CDR2 FQNEAQ (reference sequence). Trimming took 7 bases from V and 6 from J; bases not matched to a gene: 7. The CDR3, as DNA: TGTGCCAGCACCGACGCGGGAGGGTTCAATGAGCAGTTCTTC. Protein sequence: CASTDAGGFNEQFF.

This clonotype showed up many times. V is TRBV11-2 and J is TRBJ2-5; 7 positions match TRBD2. V gave up 5 bases and J gave up 4 bases; unmatched junction bases: 7. The germline V gene encodes CDR1 SGHAT and CDR2 FQNNGV. The CDR3 runs 14 residues. In DNA form, the CDR3 reads TGTGCCAGCAGCGCCGGACTAGGGCCAGAGACCCAGTACTTC. This encodes CASSAGLGPETQYF. The whole variable domain, remainder taken from reference TRBV11-2 and TRBJ2-5, is EAGVAQSPRYKIIEKRQSVAFWCNPISGHATLYWYQQILGQGPKLLIQFQNNGVVDDSQLPKDRFSAERLKGVDSTLKIQPAKLEDSAVYLCASSAGLGPETQYFGPGTRLLVL.

J is TRBJ1-1 and V is TRBV4-1, with D uncertain. Germline CDR1 MGHRA, CDR2 YSYEKL. V lost 1 base and J lost 0, with 9 bases in between. This CDR3 has 15 residues. The CDR3 sequence: CASSQVVQLNTEAFF. Written as DNA, the CDR3 is TGCGCCAGCAGCCAAGTCGTACAACTGAACACTGAAGCTTTCTTT.

This clonotype was recorded at least ten times. V is TRBV2 and J is TRBJ1-1, with a weak D call TRBD1 (5 bases). V lost 6 bases to trimming and J lost 0 bases, with 17 bases between them. This CDR3 spans 16 amino acids. The germline V gene has CDR1 SNHLY and CDR2 FYNNEI. The DNA for the CDR3 is TGTGCCAGCAGAGGGGCGGTACACGCCATGAACACTGAAGCTTTCTTT. It encodes CASRGAVHAMNTEAFF.

V usage is TRBV21-1 and J usage is TRBJ1-4. TRBV21-1 is assigned pseudogene status. The CDR3 contains 14 residues. CDR3 sequence reads: CASSNMKPNEKLFF. CDR3 in DNA: TGTGCCAGCAGCAACATGAAGCCCAATGAAAAACTGTTTTTT.

This clonotype showed up many times. The V and J genes are TRBV29-1 and TRBJ1-2; D unresolved. Germline CDR1 is SQVTM and CDR2 is ANQGSEA. The length of the CDR3 is 12 residues. Trimming took 5 bases from V and 3 from J, leaving 10 bases between them. The CDR3 loop is CSVQRKDYGYTF. The CDR3 DNA reads TGCAGCGTTCAGAGAAAGGACTATGGCTACACCTTC.

This clonotype was found many times. V usage is TRBV20-1 and J usage is TRBJ1-5; D possibly corresponds to TRBD1 (6 bases). Germline assignment: CDR1 DFQATT and CDR2 SNEGSKA (reference sequence). Deletions cut 6 bases from V and 4 bases from J, with 16 bases between. This CDR3 has 14 amino acids. The CDR3 loop is CSATQGSGNQPQHF. The CDR3 DNA follows: TGCAGTGCCACCCAGGGGAGTGGGAATCAGCCCCAGCATTTT.

The V and J genes are TRBV10-2 and TRBJ2-1; D may be TRBD2 (7 bases). This CDR3 has 17 residues. The germline V and J ends were trimmed by 3 bases and 5 bases, with 20 bases remaining between them. Germline assignment: CDR1 WSHSY and CDR2 SAAADI. This CDR3 is CASSDGSWGGRDNEQFF. CDR3 in DNA: TGCGCCAGCAGTGATGGTTCATGGGGGGGGCGTGACAATGAGCAGTTCTTC.

This clonotype was seen only a few times. The rearrangement links TRBV28 to TRBJ2-7, with a possible D match to TRBD1 (5 bases). The V end was cut by 5 bases, the J end by 4 bases, with 15 bases between. This CDR3 has 14 residues. Germline V gene sequence: CDR1 MDHEN, CDR2 SYDVKM. This chain's CDR3 is CASSQGGFGYEQYF. The CDR3 nucleotides read TGTGCCAGCAGTCAGGGTGGGTTTGGATACGAGCAGTACTTC.

This clonotype was counted only a few times. Being one base from a much bigger clone, this may be a read error. The rearrangement links TRBV7-2 to TRBJ2-7, with no clear D. The CDR3 extends over 11 amino acids. The V end lost 3 bases, the J end lost 2 bases, and 2 bases lay between the germline ends. Germline V gives CDR1 SGHTA, CDR2 FQGNSA. The DNA of the CDR3 is TGTGCCAGCAGCTTGACCTACGAGCAGTACTTC. This translates into CASSLTYEQYF.

This clonotype was observed at least ten times. The chain combines TRBV5-4 with TRBJ2-7, with TRBD2 matching over 11 bases. The CDR3 loop spans 15 amino acids. V shed 4 bases, J shed 3 bases, and the junction held 6 bases outside the gene matches. Germline values: CDR1 SGHNT, CDR2 YYREEE (reference sequence). CDR3 loop: CASSQGTSGFYEQYF. The CDR3 DNA is TGTGCCAGCAGCCAAGGGACTAGCGGCTTCTACGAGCAGTACTTC.

Ten or more counts support this clonotype. The chain carries TRBV7-7 and TRBJ2-5; maybe TRBD1 (6 bases). V lost 2 bases, J lost 2 bases, and 12 bases lay in between. This CDR3 spans 15 amino acids. From germline, CDR1 is SSHAT and CDR2 FNYEAQ (reference sequence). CDR3 in DNA: TGTGCCAGCAGCTTATCCCCCAGGGGTCAAGAGACCCAGTACTTC. Protein sequence: CASSLSPRGQETQYF.

This chain links TRBV20-1 with TRBJ1-5; 8 bases fit TRBD1. Germline-derived CDR1 and CDR2 are DFQATT and SNEGSKA (reference sequence). J gave up 2 bases and V 3 bases, and 6 bases lay outside the gene matches. This CDR3 spans 15 amino acids. The CDR3 bases are TGCAGTGCTAGCCAGGGGGCGTCGGGCAATCAGCCCCAGCATTTT. Protein: CSASQGASGNQPQHF.